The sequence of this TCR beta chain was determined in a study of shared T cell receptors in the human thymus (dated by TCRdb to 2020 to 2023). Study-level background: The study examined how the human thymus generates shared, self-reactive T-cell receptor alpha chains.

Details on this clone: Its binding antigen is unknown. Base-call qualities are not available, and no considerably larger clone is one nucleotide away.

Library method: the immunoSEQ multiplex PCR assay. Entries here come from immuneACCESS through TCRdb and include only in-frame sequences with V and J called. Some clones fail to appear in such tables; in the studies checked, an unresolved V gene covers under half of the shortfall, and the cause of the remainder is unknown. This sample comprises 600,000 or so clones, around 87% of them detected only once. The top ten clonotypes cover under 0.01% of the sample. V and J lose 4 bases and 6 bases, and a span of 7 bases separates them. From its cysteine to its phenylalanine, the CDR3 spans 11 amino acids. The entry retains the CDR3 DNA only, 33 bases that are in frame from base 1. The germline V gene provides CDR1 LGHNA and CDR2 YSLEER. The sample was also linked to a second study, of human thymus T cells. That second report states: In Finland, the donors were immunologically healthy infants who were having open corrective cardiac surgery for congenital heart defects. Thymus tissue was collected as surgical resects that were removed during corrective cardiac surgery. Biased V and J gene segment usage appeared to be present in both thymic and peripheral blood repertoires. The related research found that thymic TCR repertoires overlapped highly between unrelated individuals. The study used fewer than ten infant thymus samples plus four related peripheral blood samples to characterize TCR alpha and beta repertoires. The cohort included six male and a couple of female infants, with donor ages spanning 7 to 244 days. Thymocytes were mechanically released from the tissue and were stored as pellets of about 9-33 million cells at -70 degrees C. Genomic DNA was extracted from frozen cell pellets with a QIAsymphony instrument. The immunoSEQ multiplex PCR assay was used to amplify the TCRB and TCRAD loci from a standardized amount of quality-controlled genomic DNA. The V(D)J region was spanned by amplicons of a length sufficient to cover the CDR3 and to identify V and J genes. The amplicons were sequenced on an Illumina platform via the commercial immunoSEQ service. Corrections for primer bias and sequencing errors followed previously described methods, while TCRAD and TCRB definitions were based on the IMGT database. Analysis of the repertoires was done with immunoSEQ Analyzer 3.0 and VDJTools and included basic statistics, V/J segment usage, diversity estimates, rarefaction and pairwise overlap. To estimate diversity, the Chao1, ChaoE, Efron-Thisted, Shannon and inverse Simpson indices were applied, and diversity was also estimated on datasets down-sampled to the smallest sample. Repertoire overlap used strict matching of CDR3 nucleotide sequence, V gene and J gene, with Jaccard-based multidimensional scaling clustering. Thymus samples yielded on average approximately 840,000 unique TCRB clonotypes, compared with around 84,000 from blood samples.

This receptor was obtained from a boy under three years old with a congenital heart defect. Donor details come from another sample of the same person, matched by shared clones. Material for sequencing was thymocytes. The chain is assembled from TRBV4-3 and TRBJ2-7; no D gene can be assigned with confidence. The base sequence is TGCGCCAGCAGCCTCTTTTGCGAGCAGTACTTC. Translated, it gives CASSLFCEQYF.